The 8 T cell receptor beta chains presented below share a single source sample, sequenced in a study of cytomegalovirus exposure and HLA in healthy donors (TCRdb year 2017). Libraries were prepared through the immunoSEQ multiplex PCR assay. The multiplex PCR relied on a mix of 60 forward primers for TCR Vbeta segments and 13 reverse primers for TCR Jbeta segments. TCRdb limited this immuneACCESS table to in-frame rearrangements with V and J called. A share of clones is missing; checked studies link under half to unresolved V genes, and the rest is unexplained. The sample includes 150,000 or so clones, with around 80% observed a single time. Around 10% of the sample goes to the ten largest clones. Sequences were obtained from PBMCs. These receptors were collected from a man younger than 35 in good health and CMV-seropositive.

The chain is built from TRBV19 and TRBJ2-1; 8 bases fit TRBD2. Looked up from germline, CDR1 is LNHDA and CDR2 is SQIVND (reference sequence). CDR3 length: 15 residues. V was clipped by 3 bases and J by 9 bases; unmatched bases: 10. As DNA, the CDR3 is TGTGCCAGTAGTATCGGTACTAGCGGACATTCTGAGCAGTTCTTC. Translated: CASSIGTSGHSEQFF.

The chain has TRBV7-2 and TRBJ2-1, with 11 nucleotides matching TRBD2. Germline CDR1 and CDR2: SGHTA and FQGNSA. V lost 1 base and J lost 4; bases outside the gene matches: 3. The CDR3 runs to 16 residues. The CDR3 sequence is CASSLVGTSGYNEQFF. CDR3 sequence (DNA): TGTGCCAGCAGCTTAGTTGGGACTAGCGGTTACAATGAGCAGTTCTTC.

This rearrangement joins TRBV10-2 to TRBJ2-7; D perhaps matches TRBD2 (6 bases). Germline CDR1 WSHSY, CDR2 SAAADI. The germline V and J ends were trimmed by 5 bases and 6 bases, with 20 bases remaining between them. The CDR3 has 15 amino acids. CDR3 bases: TGCGCCAGCAGTCTTACTCAGCGGGTTGGCCGCGAGCAGTACTTC. It yields the protein CASSLTQRVGREQYF.

This chain joins TRBV5-6 and TRBJ1-1; D is possibly TRBD1 (5 bases). This CDR3 is 13 amino acids long. Trimming took 0 bases from V and 7 from J, leaving 10 bases between them. Germline CDR1 SGHDT, CDR2 YYEEEE. The CDR3 nucleotides read TGTGCCAGCAGCTTGGAACCAGGGATTGAAGCTTTCTTT. It translates to CASSLEPGIEAFF.

The chain has TRBV5-6 and TRBJ2-3; the D gene is possibly TRBD2 (5 bases). The V and J ends lost 4 bases and 0 bases respectively, with 18 bases between them. The germline gives CDR1 SGHDT, CDR2 YYEEEE. The CDR3 spans 17 residues. The CDR3 reads CASSLLVGEKSTDTQYF. CDR3 DNA sequence: TGTGCCAGCAGCCTCCTAGTCGGGGAAAAGAGCACAGATACGCAGTATTTT.

In its sample, this clone was seen a few times. The V gene is TRBV5-4, the J gene TRBJ2-7; a weak D match, TRBD1 (6 bases). CDR1 is SGHNT and CDR2 is YYREEE in the germline V gene (reference sequence). V was pared by 2 bases and J by 3 bases, with 15 bases between. This CDR3 comprises 15 residues. The CDR3 region has the DNA TGTGCCAGCAGCTTCCAGGGGCGCGGAGACTACGAGCAGTACTTC. Translating it yields CASSFQGRGDYEQYF.

The chain couples TRBV27 to TRBJ1-5; no firm D call. Per germline, CDR1 MNHEY and CDR2 SMNVEV (reference sequence). Trimming removed 2 bases from V and 0 bases from J, with 2 bases in between. The CDR3 runs to 13 residues. The CDR3 reads CASSLLSNQPQHF. CDR3 coding DNA: TGTGCCAGCAGTTTACTTAGCAATCAGCCCCAGCATTTT.

V gene TRBV27 combines with J gene TRBJ2-7; D remains unclear. Germline loops: CDR1 MNHEY, CDR2 SMNVEV (reference sequence). The CDR3 has 14 residues. Between the trimmed V and J ends, which lost 7 bases and 0 bases, there was a span of 13 bases. The CDR3 region is CASTPSGSSYEQYF. In DNA, the CDR3 is TGTGCCAGCACCCCCTCCGGGTCCTCCTACGAGCAGTACTTC.